What follows are 27 T cell receptor beta chains derived from one specimen sequenced in a study of CD8+ T cells in alopecia areata. RNA extraction and reverse transcription yielded cDNA as sequencing template. Here immunoSEQ multiplex PCR was the method, and the copy in TCRdb shows in-frame clones only, minus some. This sample has tens of thousands of clones, with roughly 28% found just once. Documented treatment: oral pan-JAK inhibitor, 5-10 mg twice daily. Here the sequenced sample was CD8+ T cells sorted from blood, taken at week 4, from a patient treated with tofacitinib. The receptors shown here come from a human donor with alopecia areata.

The chain has TRBV30 and TRBJ2-1, with D possibly matching TRBD2 (6 bases). The ends were cut back, 0 bases at V and 7 bases at J, with 16 bases in the middle. CDR1 and CDR2 (germline): GTSNPN, SVGIG (reference sequence). This CDR3 has 15 amino acids. The CDR3 here is CAWSVQRANLNEQFF. The CDR3, as DNA: TGTGCCTGGAGTGTACAGCGGGCCAACCTGAATGAGCAGTTCTTC.

This chain links TRBV19 with TRBJ2-6, with D unclear. Germline loops: CDR1 LNHDA, CDR2 SQIVND (reference sequence). V was trimmed by 5 bases and J by 0 bases, leaving 11 bases between them. The CDR3 has 16 residues. The CDR3, as DNA: TGTGCCAGTAGTCCGTCAGCAGGCTCTGGGGCCAACGTCCTGACTTTC. It translates to CASSPSAGSGANVLTF.

This clone has just a few counts. The rearrangement links TRBV27 to TRBJ2-6; D is possibly TRBD1 (6 bases). V was cut by 2 bases and J by 4 bases, with 9 bases left in between. The germline V gene encodes CDR1 MNHEY and CDR2 SMNVEV (reference sequence). This CDR3 is 15 amino acids long. In DNA, the CDR3 is TGTGCCAGCAGTTTAAGGGGGTACGGGGCCAACGTCCTGACTTTC. Translated, it gives CASSLRGYGANVLTF.

Only one count was recorded for this clone. The gene calls are TRBV11-2 and TRBJ2-1; TRBD1 matches at 7 bases. The CDR3 has 13 amino acids. Germline CDR1 and CDR2: SGHAT and FQNNGV. V lost 6 bases, J lost 6 bases, and 5 bases stayed unmatched. CDR3 sequence reads: CASSRGQSNEQFF. In nucleotides, the CDR3 is TGTGCCAGCAGTAGGGGGCAAAGCAATGAGCAGTTCTTC.

V and J are TRBV27 and TRBJ2-7, with 9 bases that match TRBD2. From germline, CDR1 is MNHEY and CDR2 SMNVEV (reference sequence). V lost 0 bases and J lost 4; bases outside the gene matches: 4. This CDR3 spans 15 amino acids. The CDR3 sequence is CASSLSRLAAYEQYF. CDR3 DNA sequence: TGTGCCAGCAGTTTATCCAGACTAGCGGCATACGAGCAGTACTTC.

This clone appeared a few times. The chain couples TRBV29-1 to TRBJ2-3; D remains unclear. The CDR3 runs 14 residues. Per germline, CDR1 SQVTM and CDR2 ANQGSEA. V was shortened by 6 bases and J by 0 bases, with 13 bases between the two germline ends. The CDR3, as DNA: TGCAGCGTCCCACTGGCCTCTAGCACAGATACGCAGTATTTT. It encodes CSVPLASSTDTQYF.

The CDR3 coding sequence is TGTGCCAGCACCATGTGGGGAAACACAGTGATGAACACTGAAGCTTTCTTT. Translated, it gives CASTMWGNTVMNTEAFF. The J gene is TRBJ1-1, the V gene TRBV5-6; D not resolved. CDR3 size: 17 residues. V was pared by 6 bases and J by 0 bases, with 21 bases between. Germline values: CDR1 SGHDT, CDR2 YYEEEE.

This clone was seen only a few times. The genes are TRBV30 and TRBJ2-7; D gene unclear. Germline CDR1 GTSNPN, CDR2 SVGIG (reference sequence). The V end was cut by 2 bases, the J end by 4 bases, with 9 bases between. This CDR3 spans 12 amino acids. The CDR3 bases are TGTGCCTGGAGTTTCCCATCATACGAGCAGTACTTC. Translated: CAWSFPSYEQYF.

This clone showed up just a few times. The V gene is TRBV30, the J gene TRBJ2-2; D ambiguous. V shed 0 bases and J shed 6 bases, with 8 bases lying between them. The V gene's germline CDR1 is GTSNPN and CDR2 SVGIG (reference sequence). CDR3 length: 13 residues. CDR3 bases: TGTGCCTGGAGTGTAGGCGGCCCCGGGGAGCTGTTTTTT. It is translated as CAWSVGGPGELFF.

The chain employs TRBV9 and TRBJ2-5; D might be TRBD1 (6 bases). Between the trimmed V and J ends, which lost 0 bases and 1 base, there was a span of 10 bases. Germline V CDR1 and CDR2: SGDLS, YYNGEE. The CDR3 runs to 15 residues. CDR3 in amino acids: CASSVGGRLQETQYF. The CDR3 region has the DNA TGTGCCAGCAGCGTAGGGGGGCGGCTCCAAGAGACCCAGTACTTC.

Only one count was recorded for this clone. The rearrangement links TRBV13 to TRBJ2-2; D ambiguous. V dropped 6 bases and J dropped 4 bases, with 12 bases sitting between them. Germline CDR1 is PRHDT and CDR2 is FYEKMQ (reference sequence). This CDR3 comprises 14 residues. CDR3 DNA: TGTGCCAGCAGTCAAGGAAGGGCCACCGGGGAGCTGTTTTTT. Protein product: CASSQGRATGELFF. The full variable domain, rest sourced from reference TRBV13 and TRBJ2-2, is AAGVIQSPRHLIKEKRETATLKCYPIPRHDTVYWYQQGPGQDPQFLISFYEKMQSDKGSIPDRFSAQQFSDYHSELNMSSLELGDSALYFCASSQGRATGELFFGEGSRLTVL.

V gene TRBV29-1 combines with J gene TRBJ1-4; D uncertain. V was shortened by 4 bases and J by 8 bases, with 17 bases between the two germline ends. This CDR3 region has 14 residues. The V gene's germline CDR1 is SQVTM and CDR2 ANQGSEA. As DNA, the CDR3 is TGCAGCGTTGTAGGCGGGGTGGCAGAGGAAAAACTGTTTTTT. Translated, it gives CSVVGGVAEEKLFF.

V gene TRBV29-1 combines with J gene TRBJ2-7; D might be TRBD1 (5 bases). Germline V gene data show CDR1 as SQVTM and CDR2 as ANQGSEA. The germline V and J ends were trimmed by 4 bases and 3 bases, with 10 bases remaining between them. The CDR3 runs to 12 residues. CDR3 protein: CSVGDSHYEQYF. CDR3 bases: TGCAGCGTTGGTGACAGCCACTACGAGCAGTACTTC.

This sequence joins TRBV30 and TRBJ2-7; TRBD1 or TRBD2 may be the D gene (5 bases each). The germline V gene encodes CDR1 GTSNPN and CDR2 SVGIG (reference sequence). The CDR3 sequence is 12 residues long. Trimming removed 4 bases from V and 6 bases from J, with 13 bases in between. Written as DNA, the CDR3 is TGTGCCTGGAATTATTTGGGGGTCGAGCAGTACTTC. Residues: CAWNYLGVEQYF.

The chain joins TRBV7-9 to TRBJ2-1; possibly TRBD1 for D (5 bases). This CDR3 is built from 14 residues. Germline CDR1 reads SEHNR; CDR2 reads FQNEAQ (reference sequence). Trimming took 5 bases from V and 7 from J, leaving 15 bases between them. Here the CDR3 DNA reads TGTGCCAGCAGCCCCCCGCCAGGGCTGAATGAGCAGTTCTTC. It yields the protein CASSPPPGLNEQFF. The full variable domain, with the rest looked up from reference TRBV7-9 and TRBJ2-1, is DTGVSQNPRHKITKRGQNVTFRCDPISEHNRLYWYRQTLGQGPEFLTYFQNEAQLEKSRLLSDRFSAERPKGSFSTLEIQRTEQGDSAMYLCASSPPPGLNEQFFGPGTRLTVL.

The V call is TRBV15, the J call TRBJ2-6; D is ambiguous. In germline, CDR1 is LNHNV, CDR2 YYDKDF (reference sequence). V was trimmed by 5 bases and J by 0 bases, leaving 17 bases between them. CDR3 length: 18 amino acids. CDR3 in amino acids: CATSPADRSLSGANVLTF. The CDR3 nucleotides read TGTGCCACCAGCCCAGCCGATAGGAGCCTCTCTGGGGCCAACGTCCTGACTTTC.

The genes are TRBV30 and TRBJ2-5; the D is unclear. The CDR3 extends over 11 amino acids. Trimming pared 8 bases from V and 5 bases from J, leaving 12 bases between. The germline V gene has CDR1 GTSNPN and CDR2 SVGIG (reference sequence). The CDR3 DNA sequence: TGTGCCGGTCAGTACCCGGAGACCCAGTACTTC. It specifies CAGQYPETQYF.

Ten or more counts support this clone. This chain uses TRBV16 with TRBJ1-5, with D possibly matching TRBD1 (6 bases). Trimming left V 11 bases short and J 6 bases short, with 17 bases between. This CDR3 contains 13 residues. Per germline, CDR1 KGHSY and CDR2 FQNENV. In DNA, the CDR3 is TGTGCCTCAGGCGGGGGCCTGAGTCAGCCCCAGCATTTT. Translated, it gives CASGGGLSQPQHF.

The CDR3 region has the DNA TGTGCCAGCAGCTCGGGGGCGCTTGGTCAGCCCCAGCATTTT. Translation gives CASSSGALGQPQHF. The rearrangement uses TRBV9 and TRBJ1-5; D might be TRBD1 (6 bases). V was trimmed by 4 bases and J by 6 bases, leaving 14 bases between them. The CDR3 has 14 residues. Germline CDR1 and CDR2: SGDLS and YYNGEE.

On this clone itself: A read error likely explains this, since a far larger clone differs by one base. Other DNA sequences in the same sample also yield this CDR3. This chain uses TRBV5-1 with TRBJ2-7, with a possible D match to TRBD2 (5 bases). CDR1 and CDR2 (germline): SGHRS, YFSETQ. Trimming removed 0 bases at V and 4 bases at J, with 17 bases between. The CDR3 loop spans 16 amino acids. The CDR3 DNA reads TGCGCCAGCAGCTTGGGCGTGGGAGAGGAGGCTTACGAGCAGTACTTC. It translates to CASSLGVGEEAYEQYF.

This clone occurred a few times. The chain employs TRBV7-2 and TRBJ2-7; the D gene is possibly TRBD2 (6 bases). Germline values: CDR1 SGHTA, CDR2 FQGNSA. The CDR3 loop spans 13 amino acids. Trimming cost V 10 bases and J 7 bases, with 20 bases left between them. The CDR3 DNA follows: TGTGCCACCGACCTCGGGCGGGAACTTGAGCAGTACTTC. Translation: CATDLGRELEQYF.

The J gene is TRBJ1-2, the V gene TRBV29-1, with D uncertain. Trimming stripped 5 bases from V and 7 bases from J, with 14 bases between. CDR1 SQVTM and CDR2 ANQGSEA come from the germline V gene. This CDR3 is built from 12 residues. For the CDR3, the DNA is TGCAGCGTTCTAGATTCCCTGGGTGGCTACACCTTC. Its protein product is CSVLDSLGGYTF.

Notes on this clone: Given a much more abundant clone one base away, this may be a read error. The chain carries TRBV29-1 and TRBJ2-7, with TRBD2 matching over 15 bases. Per the germline V gene, CDR1 is SQVTM and CDR2 is ANQGSEA. CDR3 length equals 16 residues. V was clipped by 6 bases and J by 7 bases; unmatched bases: 13. CDR3 DNA: TGCAGCGTCCACCTGGGACTAGCGGGAGGTTACAATGAGCAGTACTTC. This codes for CSVHLGLAGGYNEQYF.

V and J are TRBV5-4 and TRBJ1-1; D remains unclear. With 2 bases removed from V and 6 bases from J, the gap between germline ends came to 11 bases. This CDR3 spans 13 amino acids. The germline gives CDR1 SGHNT, CDR2 YYREEE (reference sequence). The CDR3 here is CASSFPLGSEAFF. CDR3 in DNA: TGTGCCAGCAGCTTCCCCTTGGGGTCTGAAGCTTTCTTT.

This clone showed up just a few times. This chain links TRBV29-1 with TRBJ2-3; D is unclear. From germline, CDR1 is SQVTM and CDR2 ANQGSEA. V was clipped by 6 bases and J by 0 bases, with 1 base between them. This CDR3 is built from 10 residues. The CDR3, as DNA: TGCAGCGTGAGCACAGATACGCAGTATTTT. Translation gives CSVSTDTQYF.

The rearrangement links TRBV29-1 to TRBJ2-2; possibly TRBD1 for D (5 bases). Germline CDR1 and CDR2: SQVTM and ANQGSEA. The CDR3 is 12 residues long. V was pared by 6 bases and J by 3 bases, with 8 bases between. As DNA, the CDR3 is TGCAGCGTACCCAGGGACACCGGGGAGCTGTTTTTT. Residues: CSVPRDTGELFF.

This clone came up a few times. CDR3 coding DNA: TGTGCCAGCAGTTATTATAACACCGGGGAGCTGTTTTTT. This encodes CASSYYNTGELFF. The chain joins TRBV6-5 to TRBJ2-2; no firm D call. V was shortened by 3 bases and J by 2 bases, with 4 bases between the two germline ends. Germline V CDR1 and CDR2: MNHEY, SVGAGI. The CDR3 has 13 residues.